Listed below are T cell receptor beta chains from one sample, sequenced in a study of T cells in Graves' hyperthyroidism and ophthalmopathy. One entry per CDR3 protein results from TCRdb running MiXCR on the multiplex PCR reads. The data show hundreds of thousands of distinct CDR3 sequences, 15% to 20% seen once. The sequenced material came from blood. All receptors come from a man between 35 and 55 years old with Graves' ophthalmopathy. Both conserved end residues are part of each CDR3. Each record gives: CDR3 length, D gene, clone size, J gene, V gene, CDR3 protein, CDR3 DNA. The D gene is left open where the match is weak. Part of the rows lack a size; the others show once, few, many or a class for expanded clones.

14	-	-	TRBJ2-7	TRBV28	CASRDQARGYEQYF	TGTGCCAGCAGAGATCAGGCGCGCGGCTACGAGCAGTACTTC
14	-	-	TRBJ2-1	TRBV3-1	CASSGGYSYNEQFF	TGTGCCAGCTCCGGCGGATACTCCTACAATGAGCAGTTCTTC
11	-	many	TRBJ2-3	TRBV27	CASSHRDTQYF	TGTGCCAGCAGTCATAGAGATACGCAGTATTTT
13	-	many	TRBJ1-1	TRBV30	CAWSVTWGSEAFF	TGTGCCTGGAGTGTAACGTGGGGGTCTGAAGCTTTCTTT
13	-	-	TRBJ1-6	TRBV28	CAIRTENNSPLHF	TGTGCCATACGGACAGAAAATAATTCACCCCTCCACTTT
17	TRBD2	-	TRBJ2-3	TRBV12-3/TRBV12-4	CASSFSLWRGEGDTQYF	TGTGCCAGCAGTTTTTCCTTGTGGCGGGGGGAGGGGGATACGCAGTATTTT
15	-	-	TRBJ2-7	TRBV20-1	CSASPEYGNTCEQYF	TGCAGTGCTAGTCCGGAATACGGGAATACCTGCGAGCAGTACTTC
14	-	many	TRBJ2-3	TRBV9	CASSVGGTTDTQYF	TGTGCCAGCAGCGTAGGAGGGACCACAGATACGCAGTATTTT
17	TRBD2	-	TRBJ2-1	TRBV6-5	CASSYSASGRTLNEQFF	TGTGCCAGCAGTTACTCAGCTAGCGGGAGGACCCTCAATGAGCAGTTCTTC
16	TRBD1	many	TRBJ2-1	TRBV24-1	CATSDYRGPSYNEQFF	TGTGCCACCAGTGACTACAGGGGGCCCTCCTACAATGAGCAGTTCTTC
15	-	many	TRBJ1-4	TRBV7-8	CASSEGGSLGEKLFF	TGTGCCAGCAGCGAAGGGGGGTCCCTGGGGGAAAAACTGTTTTTT
14	-	-	TRBJ2-1	TRBV5-5	CASKGSTSRYEQFF	TGTGCCAGCAAGGGAAGTACCTCGCGTTATGAGCAGTTCTTC
14	-	-	TRBJ2-7	TRBV20-1	CSARSPDWTYEQYF	TGCAGTGCCAGATCTCCGGACTGGACCTACGAGCAGTACTTC
13	TRBD1	many	TRBJ1-1	TRBV12-3/TRBV12-4	CASSLNRGTEAFF	TGTGCCAGCAGTTTAAACAGGGGGACTGAAGCTTTCTTT
12	-	many	TRBJ1-2	TRBV2	CASSERHYGYTF	TGTGCCAGCAGTGAACGGCACTATGGCTACACCTTC
18	TRBD2	many	TRBJ2-7	TRBV28	CASSLGGLALRRLYEQYF	TGTGCCAGCAGTTTAGGGGGACTAGCGCTAAGGCGACTCTACGAGCAGTACTTC
16	-	few	TRBJ1-4	TRBV4-2	CASSPGGGTTNEKLFF	TGTGCCAGCAGCCCCGGGGGCGGGACAACTAATGAAAAACTGTTTTTT
14	TRBD2	many	TRBJ2-5	TRBV5-5	CASSSVTSRETQYF	TGTGCCAGCAGCTCCGTGACTAGCAGGGAGACCCAGTACTTC
15	TRBD1	many	TRBJ2-2	TRBV7-2	CASIRRTGSTGELFF	TGTGCCAGCATCCGGAGGACAGGGTCCACCGGGGAGCTGTTTTTT
15	TRBD2	many	TRBJ2-1	TRBV12-3/TRBV12-4	CASTFSGGDYNEQFF	TGTGCCAGCACCTTTAGCGGGGGGGACTACAATGAGCAGTTCTTC
15	TRBD1	-	TRBJ2-3	TRBV20-1	CSAIGQGVYTDTQYF	TGCAGTGCTATAGGGCAGGGGGTATACACAGATACGCAGTATTTT
15	-	many	TRBJ2-3	TRBV11-2	CASSFGGTGTDTQYF	TGTGCCAGCAGCTTTGGGGGCACTGGCACAGATACGCAGTATTTT
15	TRBD1	few	TRBJ2-1	TRBV15	CATSPGGQGRNEQFF	TGTGCCACCAGCCCTGGGGGACAGGGGAGGAATGAGCAGTTCTTC
12	-	many	TRBJ2-1	TRBV7-3	CASSVDGNEQFF	TGTGCCAGCAGCGTGGACGGCAATGAGCAGTTCTTC
15	TRBD2	many	TRBJ2-7	TRBV12-3/TRBV12-4	CASSLRTSGSGEQYF	TGTGCCAGCAGTTTAAGGACTAGCGGGTCTGGCGAGCAGTACTTC
14	TRBD1	few	TRBJ2-7	TRBV29-1	CSGRTGEYPYEQYF	TGCAGCGGACGGACAGGGGAATATCCCTACGAGCAGTACTTC
15	TRBD1	-	TRBJ1-3	TRBV9	CASSLGQGAADTIYF	TGTGCCAGCAGCTTAGGACAGGGGGCTGCGGACACCATATATTTT
17	TRBD2	-	TRBJ2-4	TRBV11-2	CASSQLTTSGGGNIQYF	TGCGCCAGCAGCCAACTAACGACTAGCGGGGGGGGAAACATTCAGTACTTC
17	TRBD1	many	TRBJ2-1	TRBV12-3/TRBV12-4	CASSLGLGTETYNEQFF	TGTGCCAGCAGTTTAGGTCTCGGGACAGAAACCTACAATGAGCAGTTCTTC
13	-	many	TRBJ2-7	TRBV20-1	CSAAVRSSYEQYF	TGCAGTGCTGCGGTCAGAAGCTCCTACGAGCAGTACTTC
18	TRBD2	-	TRBJ2-1	TRBV6-2/TRBV6-3	CAGSYPMETSGEYNEQFF	TGTGCCGGCAGTTACCCCATGGAGACTAGCGGGGAGTACAATGAGCAGTTCTTC
12	-	few	TRBJ1-1	TRBV5-6	CASSLGRGEAFF	TGTGCCAGCAGCTTAGGAAGGGGCGAAGCTTTCTTT
12	-	-	TRBJ2-1	TRBV2	CASKNSGNEQFF	TGTGCCAGCAAAAATAGCGGTAATGAGCAGTTCTTC
14	TRBD1	-	TRBJ2-5	TRBV10-3	CAISADRGPETQYF	TGTGCCATCAGCGCCGACAGGGGGCCAGAGACCCAGTACTTC
15	TRBD1	many	TRBJ1-1	TRBV6-1	CASRDRDRVNTEAFF	TGTGCCAGCAGAGACCGGGACAGGGTGAACACTGAAGCTTTCTTT
16	TRBD2	-	TRBJ2-1	TRBV4-2	CASSFMGAGGPNEQFF	TGTGCCAGCAGCTTCATGGGTGCGGGAGGGCCCAATGAGCAGTTCTTC
17	TRBD2	-	TRBJ2-2	TRBV27	CASSVLGLAGHTGELFF	TGTGCCAGCAGTGTGCTTGGGCTAGCGGGTCACACCGGGGAGCTGTTTTTT
16	TRBD1	many	TRBJ1-6	TRBV7-2	CASSLEGQFTNSPLHF	TGTGCCAGCAGCTTAGAGGGACAGTTTACTAATTCACCCCTCCACTTT
11	-	few	TRBJ2-7	TRBV6-2/TRBV6-3	CASSWVYEQYF	TGTGCCAGCAGTTGGGTGTACGAGCAGTACTTC
15	-	many	TRBJ1-1	TRBV28	CASSLPRDMNTEAFF	TGTGCCAGCAGTTTACCGAGGGACATGAACACTGAAGCTTTCTTT
17	-	-	TRBJ2-5	TRBV18	CASSSSGTPKGGETQYF	TGTGCCAGCTCATCTTCCGGGACTCCTAAAGGGGGAGAGACCCAGTACTTC
14	-	-	TRBJ2-2	TRBV7-3	CASSLNVGTGELFF	TGTGCCAGCAGTTTAAATGTGGGCACCGGGGAGCTGTTTTTT
15	-	many	TRBJ2-1	TRBV5-1	CASSSLPGPNNEQFF	TGCGCCAGCAGCTCCCTGCCTGGACCCAACAATGAGCAGTTCTTC
19	TRBD2	few	TRBJ2-1	TRBV6-2/TRBV6-3	CASSYSFGLAGPRDNEQFF	TGTGCCAGCAGTTACTCTTTTGGACTAGCGGGGCCAAGAGACAATGAGCAGTTCTTC
13	-	few	TRBJ2-7	TRBV12-3/TRBV12-4	CASSLDPGGEQYF	TGTGCCAGCAGCCTTGACCCCGGAGGCGAGCAGTACTTC
16	TRBD1	many	TRBJ2-3	TRBV2	CASSTLGQAHTDTQYF	TGTGCCAGCAGTACCCTGGGACAGGCCCACACAGATACGCAGTATTTT
15	TRBD1	-	TRBJ1-1	TRBV7-2	CASSFNARGHTEAFF	TGTGCCAGCAGCTTTAACGCCAGGGGGCACACTGAAGCTTTCTTT
16	TRBD2	few	TRBJ2-5	TRBV7-3	CASSPAGSGGAETQYF	TGTGCCAGCAGCCCCGCGGGTAGCGGGGGGGCTGAGACCCAGTACTTC
13	-	many	TRBJ2-1	TRBV2	CASRHRDYNEQFF	TGTGCCAGCAGACACCGGGACTACAATGAGCAGTTCTTC
14	-	-	TRBJ2-5	TRBV6-2/TRBV6-3	CASKRSAGGETQYF	TGTGCCAGCAAAAGGTCGGCAGGTGGGGAGACCCAGTACTTC
14	-	few	TRBJ2-2	TRBV27	CASMLGPGSGELFF	TGTGCCAGCATGCTTGGGCCGGGGAGTGGGGAGCTGTTTTTT
16	TRBD2	many	TRBJ2-3	TRBV7-2	CASSLGTSGALDTQYF	TGTGCCAGCAGCCTAGGGACTAGCGGAGCGCTAGATACGCAGTATTTT